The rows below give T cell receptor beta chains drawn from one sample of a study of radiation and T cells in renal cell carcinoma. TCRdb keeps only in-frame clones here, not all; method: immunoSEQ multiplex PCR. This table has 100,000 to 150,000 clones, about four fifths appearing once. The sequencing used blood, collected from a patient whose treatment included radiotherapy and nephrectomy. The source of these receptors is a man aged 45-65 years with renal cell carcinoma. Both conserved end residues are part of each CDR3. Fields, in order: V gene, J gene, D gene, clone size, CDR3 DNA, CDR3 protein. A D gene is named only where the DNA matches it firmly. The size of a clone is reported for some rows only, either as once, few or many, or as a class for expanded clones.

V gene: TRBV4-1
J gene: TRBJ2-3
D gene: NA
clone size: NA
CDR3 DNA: TGCGCCAGCAGCCAAGATTCCGGCACAGATACGCAGTATTTT
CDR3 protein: CASSQDSGTDTQYF

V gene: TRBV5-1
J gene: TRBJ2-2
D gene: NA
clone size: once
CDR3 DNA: TGCGCCAGCAGCCGAATTTTCCAGGGATTGAACACCGGGGAGCTGTTTTTT
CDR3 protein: CASSRIFQGLNTGELFF

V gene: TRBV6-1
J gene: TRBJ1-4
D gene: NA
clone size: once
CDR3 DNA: TGTGCCAGCATCCGTGACAGCGAGAATGAAAAACTGTTTTTT
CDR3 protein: CASIRDSENEKLFF

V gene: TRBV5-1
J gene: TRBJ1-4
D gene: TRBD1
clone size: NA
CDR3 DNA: TGCGCCAGCAGCTTGGATACTAGCGGGACAGGGGTAGGGAAACTGTTTTTT
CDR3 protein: CASSLDTSGTGVGKLFF

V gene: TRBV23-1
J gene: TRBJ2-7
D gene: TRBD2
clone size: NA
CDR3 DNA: TGCGCCAGCAGTCAATCTCAGGGACCCCGGAGCGGGACGACCTCCTACGAGCAGTACTTC
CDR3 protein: CASSQSQGPRSGTTSYEQYF

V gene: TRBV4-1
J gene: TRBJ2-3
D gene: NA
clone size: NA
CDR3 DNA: TGCGCCAGCAGCCTACTGGAGCGAGATACGCAGTATTTT
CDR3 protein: CASSLLERDTQYF

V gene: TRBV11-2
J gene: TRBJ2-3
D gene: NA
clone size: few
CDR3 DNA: TGTGCCAGCAGGGACAGCGCAGATACGCAGTATTTT
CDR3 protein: CASRDSADTQYF

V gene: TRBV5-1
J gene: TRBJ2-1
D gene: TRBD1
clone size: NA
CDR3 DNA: TGCGCCAGCAGCGGCGGCTACAGGGGCTACAATGAGCAGTTCTTC
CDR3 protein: CASSGGYRGYNEQFF

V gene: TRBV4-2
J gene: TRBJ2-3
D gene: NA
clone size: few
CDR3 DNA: TGTGCCAGCAGCCACGAAGTAGCGCGGAGGGATCCAGATACGCAGTATTTT
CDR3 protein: CASSHEVARRDPDTQYF

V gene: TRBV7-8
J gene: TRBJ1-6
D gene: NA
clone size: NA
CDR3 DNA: TGTGCCAGCAGCCCGCGGGGTAGCTCCTATAATTCACCCCTCCACTTT
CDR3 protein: CASSPRGSSYNSPLHF

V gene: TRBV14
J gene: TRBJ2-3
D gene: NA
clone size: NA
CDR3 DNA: TGTGCCAGCAGCCAAGGTTTAAGCGGCACAGATACGCAGTATTTT
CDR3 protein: CASSQGLSGTDTQYF

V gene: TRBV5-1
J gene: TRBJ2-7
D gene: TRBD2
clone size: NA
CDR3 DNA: TGCGCCAGCAGTAACCTAGCGGGAGTGGGCGAGCAGTACTTC
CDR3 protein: CASSNLAGVGEQYF

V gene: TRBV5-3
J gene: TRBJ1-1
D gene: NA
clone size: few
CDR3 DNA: TGTGCCAGAAGCTTGTGCGGACAGAACACTGAAGCTTTCTTT
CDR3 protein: CARSLCGQNTEAFF

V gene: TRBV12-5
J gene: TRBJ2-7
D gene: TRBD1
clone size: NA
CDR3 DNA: TGTGCTAGTGGTCCTGGGGACAGGACTTACGAGCAGTACTTC
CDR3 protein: CASGPGDRTYEQYF

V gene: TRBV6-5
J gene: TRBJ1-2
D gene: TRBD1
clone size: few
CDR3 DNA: TGTGCCAGCAGTGGCGGGACAGGGGCGAACTATGGCTACACCTTC
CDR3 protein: CASSGGTGANYGYTF

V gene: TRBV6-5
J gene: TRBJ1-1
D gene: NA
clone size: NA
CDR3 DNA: TGTGCCAGCAGTTTATTGGGGGTCCGTGAAGCTTTCTTT
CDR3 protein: CASSLLGVREAFF

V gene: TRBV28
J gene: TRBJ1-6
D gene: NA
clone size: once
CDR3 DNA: TGTGCCAGCAGTACGGGCCCCGGTTCACCCCTCCACTTT
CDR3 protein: CASSTGPGSPLHF

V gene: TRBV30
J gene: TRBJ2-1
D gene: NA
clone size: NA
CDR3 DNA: TGTGCCTCGTCCGGATCCTCGGGGACCAATGAGCAGTTCTTC
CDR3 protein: CASSGSSGTNEQFF

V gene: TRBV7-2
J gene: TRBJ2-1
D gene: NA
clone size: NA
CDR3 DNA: TGTGCCAGCAGCCGGGACAATGAGCAGTTCTTC
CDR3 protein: CASSRDNEQFF

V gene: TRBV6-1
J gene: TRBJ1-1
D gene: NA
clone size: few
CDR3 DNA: TGTGCCAGCAGTGATTTCGGAAGGACGAACACTGAAGCTTTCTTT
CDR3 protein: CASSDFGRTNTEAFF

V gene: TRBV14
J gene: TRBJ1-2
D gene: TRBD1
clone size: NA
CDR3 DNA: TGTGCCAGCAGCCAATTGACAGGGAACTATGGCTACACCTTC
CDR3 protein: CASSQLTGNYGYTF

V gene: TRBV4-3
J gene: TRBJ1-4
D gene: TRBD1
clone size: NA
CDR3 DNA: TGCGCCAGCAGCCAAGATTTGCAGGGGGAGTATGAAAAACTGTTTTTT
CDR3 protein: CASSQDLQGEYEKLFF

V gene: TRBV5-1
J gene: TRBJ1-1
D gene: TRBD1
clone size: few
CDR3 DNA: TGCGCCAGCAGCTTGGATACAGGGGCGAAGAACACTGAAGCTTTCTTT
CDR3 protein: CASSLDTGAKNTEAFF

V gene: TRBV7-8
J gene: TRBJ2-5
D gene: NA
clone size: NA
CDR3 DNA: TGTGCCAGCAGCTTATCCGGGGACATGGGCCAAGAGACCCAGTACTTC
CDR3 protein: CASSLSGDMGQETQYF

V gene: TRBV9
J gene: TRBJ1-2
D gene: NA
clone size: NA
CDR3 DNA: TGTGCCAGCAGTCGAAGGGGGGACTATGAGGGCTACACCTTC
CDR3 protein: CASSRRGDYEGYTF

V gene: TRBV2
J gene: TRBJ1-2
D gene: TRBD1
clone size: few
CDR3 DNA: TGTGCCAGCAGTGCCGGGACAGGGGGTGGATATGGCTACACCTTC
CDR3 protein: CASSAGTGGGYGYTF

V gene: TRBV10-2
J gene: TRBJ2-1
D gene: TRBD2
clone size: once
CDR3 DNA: TGCGCCAGCAGTGAGTGGGCTAGCGGGGGGGCTTTGGATGAGCAGTTCTTC
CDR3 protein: CASSEWASGGALDEQFF